This T cell receptor beta chain is from a study of circulating and synovial CD4+ cells in juvenile arthritis. Study-level results: Compared with bulk blood, circulating pathogenic-like lymphocytes shared substantially more CDR3 sequences with synovial T cells. Circulating pathogenic-like and bulk T cells looked alike by Vbeta family usage. Deeper sequencing increased measured overlap with synovial clonotypes.

Sequenced samples came from active juvenile idiopathic arthritis patients. Note on this clone: Its antigen is currently unknown.

In germline, CDR1 is SGHDT, CDR2 YYEEEE. The V and J ends lost 6 bases and 4 bases, in that order; junction bases with no gene match: 14. The CDR3 runs to 17 residues. Here immunoSEQ multiplex PCR was the method, and the copy in TCRdb shows in-frame clones only, minus some. The sample shows tens of thousands of clones, around 95% of them seen only once. Source material: CD4+ T cells from blood. The clonotype comes from a human donor with juvenile idiopathic arthritis. V gene TRBV5-6 combines with J gene TRBJ2-1; 9 positions match TRBD2. The CDR3 DNA is TGTGCCAGCACCTGGGTACGGACTAGCGTTTCATACAATGAGCAGTTCTTC. Encoded protein: CASTWVRTSVSYNEQFF.